Listed below are T cell receptor beta chains from one sample, sequenced in a study of shared clonotypes between healthy human individuals. Clones were sequenced by immunoSEQ multiplex PCR, and TCRdb holds only the in-frame ones, with some missing. The repertoire holds around 2,000,000 clones, with 90% to 95% as singletons. Sequencing was done on a sample of naive CD4+ T cells sorted from blood. The receptor set was obtained from a man aged 18-30 years in good health. The CDR3 runs from the conserved cysteine through the conserved F or W. The order of the fields is D gene, clone size, V gene, J gene, CDR3 DNA, CDR3 protein. A D gene is named only where the DNA matches it firmly. Size tells how often a clone was seen (once, few, many) or the class of an expanded clone, and some rows leave it out.

>.|.|TRBV7-7|TRBJ2-2
TGTGCTAGCAGTCCGACAGAGGGCGGGGAGCTGTTTTTT
CASSPTEGGELFF
>TRBD2|.|TRBV5-4|TRBJ2-5
TGTGCCAGCAGCTTGCTACTAGCGGGCCAAGAGACCCAGTACTTC
CASSLLLAGQETQYF
>.|.|TRBV7-9|TRBJ1-2
TGTGCCAGCAGCAGCAGAATCTATGGCTACACCTTC
CASSSRIYGYTF
>TRBD1|.|TRBV18|TRBJ1-2
TGTGCCAGCTCACCAGGGACAGTCTATGGCTACACCTTC
CASSPGTVYGYTF
>.|.|TRBV5-6|TRBJ2-7
TGTGCCAGCAGCTTGTTTGTAGGCGGACTGTTCTACGAGCAGTACTTC
CASSLFVGGLFYEQYF
>TRBD1|.|TRBV6-6|TRBJ1-5
TGTGCCAGCAGTTATCGCAGGGGGGACAATCAGCCCCAGCATTTT
CASSYRRGDNQPQHF
>TRBD1|.|TRBV10-3|TRBJ2-7
TGTGCCATCAGCGGGGGACAGGAAAGTTACGAGCAGTACTTC
CAISGGQESYEQYF
>.|.|TRBV18|TRBJ1-5
TGTGCCAGCTCACCGCAGGGGAGCAATCAGCCCCAGCATTTT
CASSPQGSNQPQHF
>TRBD2|.|TRBV4-1|TRBJ2-7
TGCGCCAGCAGCCCCCAGGGACTAGCGTCGTACGAGCAGTACTTC
CASSPQGLASYEQYF
>.|.|TRBV6-6|TRBJ2-7
TGTGCCAGCAGTTCAGGGTCGGGCGAGCAGTACTTC
CASSSGSGEQYF
>TRBD1|.|TRBV2|TRBJ1-5
TGTGCCAGTAGTCAGGGGGCAAGGCAGCCCCAGCATTTT
CASSQGARQPQHF
>.|.|TRBV5-6|TRBJ2-1
TGTGCCAGCAGCTTGGCCGGATCTTACAATGAGCAGTTCTTC
CASSLAGSYNEQFF
>.|.|TRBV11-2|TRBJ2-7
TGTGCCAGCAGCTCTCTCATGGGACGCTCCTACGAGCAGTACTTC
CASSSLMGRSYEQYF
>.|.|TRBV9|TRBJ2-2
TGTGCCAGCAGCGTATCTAGAAACACCGGGGAGCTGTTTTTT
CASSVSRNTGELFF
>.|.|TRBV5-6|TRBJ1-2
TGTGCCAGCAGCGGAAGGACAGCCCCGGGTGGCTACACCTTC
CASSGRTAPGGYTF
>TRBD1|.|TRBV5-5|TRBJ1-2
TGTGCCAGCAGCTATCCCCTCCGGGACAGGGATAACTATGGCTACACCTTC
CASSYPLRDRDNYGYTF
>.|.|TRBV28|TRBJ1-1
TGTGCCAGCAGTTTGGGGGGCGGGAACACTGAAGCTTTCTTT
CASSLGGGNTEAFF
>.|.|TRBV12-5|TRBJ2-5
TGTGCTAGTGGTTTGTACCCGGGCCCACGGGCCCAGTACTTC
CASGLYPGPRAQYF
>.|.|TRBV6-6|TRBJ1-5
TGTGCCAGCACCCCTACTGGGGGGGGCAATCAGCCCCAGCATTTT
CASTPTGGGNQPQHF
>.|few|TRBV2|TRBJ1-4
TGTGCCAGCAGTGCACAGGGTACCTCTAATGAAAAACTGTTTTTT
CASSAQGTSNEKLFF
>TRBD2|.|TRBV11-2|TRBJ2-5
TGTGCCAGCAGCTTGAATCGGAACGGGGGGGCGACCCAGTACTTC
CASSLNRNGGATQYF
>TRBD1|.|TRBV5-3|TRBJ1-4
TGTGCCAGAAGCTCCGATTTGGTACAGGGGGCCCTAGAAAAACTGTTTTTT
CARSSDLVQGALEKLFF
>TRBD2|.|TRBV27|TRBJ2-7
TGTGCCAGCAGTTTTACTAGCGGTACCTACGAGCAGTACTTC
CASSFTSGTYEQYF
>.|.|TRBV27|TRBJ1-5
TGTGCCAGCAGTTTACGAGGGAGTAGCAATCAGCCCCAGCATTTT
CASSLRGSSNQPQHF
>TRBD1|.|TRBV6-5|TRBJ2-3
TGTGCCAGCAGCCCGGGACAGGGAAGGTCAGATACGCAGTATTTT
CASSPGQGRSDTQYF
>TRBD2|.|TRBV2|TRBJ2-4
TGTGCCAGCAACGCGGCGACTAGCGGAAAAAACATTCAGTACTTC
CASNAATSGKNIQYF
>TRBD1|.|TRBV5-1|TRBJ1-1
TGCGCCAGCAGCCGAACAGGGGCGAACACTGAAGCTTTCTTT
CASSRTGANTEAFF
>TRBD2|.|TRBV5-1|TRBJ2-3
TGCGCCAGCAGCTTGCGGGGGACTAGCGCGGCGGGTACGCAGTATTTT
CASSLRGTSAAGTQYF
>.|.|TRBV5-1|TRBJ1-1
TGCGCCAGCAGCCCGGGGGGCATGAACACTGAAGCTTTCTTT
CASSPGGMNTEAFF
>.|.|TRBV10-1|TRBJ2-2
TGCGCCAGCAGATCGAACACCGGGGAGCTGTTTTTT
CASRSNTGELFF
>.|.|TRBV10-2|TRBJ1-6
TGCGCCAGCAGTTGGACGGAGGATTCACCCCTCCACTTT
CASSWTEDSPLHF